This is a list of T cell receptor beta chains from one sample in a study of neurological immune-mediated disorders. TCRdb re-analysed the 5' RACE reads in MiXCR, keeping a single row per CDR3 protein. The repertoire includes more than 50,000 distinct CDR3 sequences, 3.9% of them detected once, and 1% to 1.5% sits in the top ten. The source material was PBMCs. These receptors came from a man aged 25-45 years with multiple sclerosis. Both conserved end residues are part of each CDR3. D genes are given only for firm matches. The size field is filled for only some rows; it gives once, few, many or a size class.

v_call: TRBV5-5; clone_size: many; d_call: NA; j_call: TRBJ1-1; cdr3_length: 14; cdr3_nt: TGTGCCAGCAGCTCCGGGCCCAGGACGGCTGAAGCTTTCTTT; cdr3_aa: CASSSGPRTAEAFF
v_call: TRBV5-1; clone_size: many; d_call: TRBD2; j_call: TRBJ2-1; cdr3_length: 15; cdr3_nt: TGCGCCAGCAGCTTTAGCGGGGGGCCCGAGAATGAGCAGTTCTTC; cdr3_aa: CASSFSGGPENEQFF
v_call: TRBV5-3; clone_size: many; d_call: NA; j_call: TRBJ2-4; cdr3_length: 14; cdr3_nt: TGTGCCAGAAGCTCGACGGTAGCCAAAAACATTCAGTACTTC; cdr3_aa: CARSSTVAKNIQYF
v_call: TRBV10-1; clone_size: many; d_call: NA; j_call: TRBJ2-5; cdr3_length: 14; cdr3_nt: TGCGCCAGCAGTGAGTCACCTGGGCAAGAGACCCAGTACTTC; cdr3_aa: CASSESPGQETQYF
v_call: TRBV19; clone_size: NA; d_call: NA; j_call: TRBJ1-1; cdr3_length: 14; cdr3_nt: TGTGCCAGTAGTATAGGGACAGTGATCACTGAAGCTTTCTTT; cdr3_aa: CASSIGTVITEAFF
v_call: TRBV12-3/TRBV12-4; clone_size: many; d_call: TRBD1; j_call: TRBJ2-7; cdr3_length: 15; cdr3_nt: TGTGCCAGCAGTTCCCCAGGGACAGCAACCTACGAGCAGTACTTC; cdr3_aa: CASSSPGTATYEQYF
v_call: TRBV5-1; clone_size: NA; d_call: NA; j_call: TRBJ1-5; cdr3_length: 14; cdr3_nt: TGCGCCAGCAGCTTGGGGGATATAAATCAGCCCCAGAATTTT; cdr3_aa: CASSLGDINQPQNF
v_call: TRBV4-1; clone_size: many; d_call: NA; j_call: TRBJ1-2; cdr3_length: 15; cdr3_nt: TGCGCCAGCAGCCAAGACGTCGCAGGTCCGCGCGGCTACACCTTC; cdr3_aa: CASSQDVAGPRGYTF
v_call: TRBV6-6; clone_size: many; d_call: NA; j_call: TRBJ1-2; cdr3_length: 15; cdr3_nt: TGTGCCAGCAGTACTATACGCAGGGATCTTGATGGCTACACCTTC; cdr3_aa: CASSTIRRDLDGYTF
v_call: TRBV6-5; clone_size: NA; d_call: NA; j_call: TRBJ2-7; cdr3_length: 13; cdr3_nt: TGTGCCAGCAGTTACCCTTCCCAAGGCGAGCAGTACTTC; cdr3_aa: CASSYPSQGEQYF
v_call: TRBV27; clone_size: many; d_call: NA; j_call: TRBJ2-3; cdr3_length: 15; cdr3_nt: TGTGCCAGCAGTTTTTCGGCGGCTTACACAGATACGCAGTATTTT; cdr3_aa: CASSFSAAYTDTQYF
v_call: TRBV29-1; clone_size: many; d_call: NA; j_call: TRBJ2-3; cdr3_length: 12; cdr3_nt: TGCAGCGTTGAGACCGCGGGAGATACGCAGTATTTT; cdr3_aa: CSVETAGDTQYF
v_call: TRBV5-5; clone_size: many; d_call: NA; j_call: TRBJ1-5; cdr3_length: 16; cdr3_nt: TGTGCCAGCAGCCCGATCTTGGGGTTAGGCAATCAGCCCCAGCATTTT; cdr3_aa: CASSPILGLGNQPQHF
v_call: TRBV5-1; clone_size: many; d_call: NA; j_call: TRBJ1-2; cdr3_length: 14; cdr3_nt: TGCGCCAGCAGCTCGGTGGGGGGGGACTATGGCTACACCTTC; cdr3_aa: CASSSVGGDYGYTF
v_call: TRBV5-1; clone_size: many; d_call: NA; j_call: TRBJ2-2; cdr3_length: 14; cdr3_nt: TGCGCCAGCACTCACGCTACGAACACCGGGGAGCTGTTTTTT; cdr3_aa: CASTHATNTGELFF
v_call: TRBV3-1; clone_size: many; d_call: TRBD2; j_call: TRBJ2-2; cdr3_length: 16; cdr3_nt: TGTGCCAGCAGCCCTCTAGCGGGGGGGCCCACCGGGGAGCTGTTTTTT; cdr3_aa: CASSPLAGGPTGELFF
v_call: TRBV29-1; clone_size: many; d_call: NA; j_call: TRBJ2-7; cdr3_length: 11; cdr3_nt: TGCAGCGTTTTGGTGACAAACGAGCAGTACTTC; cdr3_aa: CSVLVTNEQYF
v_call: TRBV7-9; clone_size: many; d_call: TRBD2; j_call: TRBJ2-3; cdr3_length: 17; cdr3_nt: TGTGCCAGCAGCTTAGGCACTAGCGGGACTAGCACAGATACGCAGTATTTT; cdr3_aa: CASSLGTSGTSTDTQYF
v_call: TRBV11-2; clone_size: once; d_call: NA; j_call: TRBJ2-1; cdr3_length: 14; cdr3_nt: TGTGCCAGCAGCTTCTGGGCCCAGGGCAATGAGCAGTTCTTC; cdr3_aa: CASSFWAQGNEQFF
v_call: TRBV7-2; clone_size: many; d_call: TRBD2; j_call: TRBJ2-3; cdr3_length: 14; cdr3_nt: TGTGCCAGCAGCCAGGGACTAGCGCAAGATACGCAGTATTTT; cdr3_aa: CASSQGLAQDTQYF
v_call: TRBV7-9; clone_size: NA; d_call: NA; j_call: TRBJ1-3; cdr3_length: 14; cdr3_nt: TGTGCCAGCAGGCGAGACAGATCTGGAAACACCATATATTTT; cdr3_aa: CASRRDRSGNTIYF
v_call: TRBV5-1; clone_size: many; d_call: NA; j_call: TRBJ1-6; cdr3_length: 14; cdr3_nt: TGCGCCAGCAGCTTGACAGGCTATAATTCACCCCTCCACTTT; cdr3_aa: CASSLTGYNSPLHF
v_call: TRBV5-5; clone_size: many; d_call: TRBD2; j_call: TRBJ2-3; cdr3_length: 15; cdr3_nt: TGTGCCAGCAGCTTTACTAGCGGGGGGCCAGATACGCAGTATTTT; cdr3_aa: CASSFTSGGPDTQYF
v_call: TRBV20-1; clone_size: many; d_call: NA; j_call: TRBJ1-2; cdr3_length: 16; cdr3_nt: TGCAGTGCTGCTCCAGGCCGCAGGGGCTCGAACTATGGCTACACCTTC; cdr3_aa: CSAAPGRRGSNYGYTF
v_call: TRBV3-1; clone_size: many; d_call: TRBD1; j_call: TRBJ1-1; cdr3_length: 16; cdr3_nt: TGTGCCAGCAGCCAAGACCTCGGGACAGTGAACACTGAAGCTTTCTTT; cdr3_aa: CASSQDLGTVNTEAFF
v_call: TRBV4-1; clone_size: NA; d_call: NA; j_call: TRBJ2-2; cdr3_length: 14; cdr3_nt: TGCGCCAGCAGCCAAGGGTTAGCAACCGGGGAGCTGTTTTTT; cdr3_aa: CASSQGLATGELFF
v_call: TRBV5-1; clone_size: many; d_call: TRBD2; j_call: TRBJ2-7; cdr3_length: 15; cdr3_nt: TGCGCCAGCAGGCCCGCGACGGGGGGTCCCTACGAGCAGTACTTC; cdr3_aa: CASRPATGGPYEQYF
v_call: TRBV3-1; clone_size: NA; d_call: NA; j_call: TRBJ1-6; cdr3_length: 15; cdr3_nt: TGTGCCAGCAGCCTAGGGAGGAGTCGGGATTCACCCCTCAACTTT; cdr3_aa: CASSLGRSRDSPLNF
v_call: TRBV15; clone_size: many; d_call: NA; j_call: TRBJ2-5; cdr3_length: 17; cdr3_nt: TGTGCCACCAGCAGAGATTTAAGGGTCACCGAGGAGGAGACCCAGTACTTC; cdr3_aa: CATSRDLRVTEEETQYF
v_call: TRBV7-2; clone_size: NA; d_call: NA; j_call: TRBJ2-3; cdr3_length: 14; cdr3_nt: TGTGCCAGCAGCTTAGGCCTTTGGGCAGATACGCAGTATTTT; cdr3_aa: CASSLGLWADTQYF
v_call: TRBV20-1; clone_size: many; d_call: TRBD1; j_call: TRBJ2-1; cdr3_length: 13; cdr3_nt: TGCAGTGCCTACGGGACAGGGAACAATGAGCAGTTCTTC; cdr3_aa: CSAYGTGNNEQFF
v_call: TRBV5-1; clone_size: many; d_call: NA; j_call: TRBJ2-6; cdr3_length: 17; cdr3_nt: TGCGCCAGCAGCTTGGATTTGGGGTCCCTAAGGGCCAACGTCCTGACTTTC; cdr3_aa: CASSLDLGSLRANVLTF
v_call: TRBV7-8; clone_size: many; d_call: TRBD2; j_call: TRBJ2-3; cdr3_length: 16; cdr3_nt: TGTGCCAGCAGCTTATATTCACTAGCGGGGGCCGATACGCAGTATTTT; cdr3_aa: CASSLYSLAGADTQYF
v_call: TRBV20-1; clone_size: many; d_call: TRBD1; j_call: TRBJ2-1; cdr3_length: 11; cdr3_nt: TGCAGTGCACTAACAGGGGATAAGGTGTTCTTC; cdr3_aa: CSALTGDKVFF